Detailed here is one T cell receptor beta chain. Original processing notes: How many nucleated cells were present was estimated from reference gene primer amplification. Libraries were prepared by immunoSEQ multiplex PCR; TCRdb keeps only in-frame clonotypes and omits some of them. Clonal size and the V and J genes are those of that table, whereas D and trimming came from the DNA. The data show 170,000 or so clones, about 79% seen once. This sample was included in a study of blood T cell repertoires in COVID-19. Overall study context: Samples came from the United States, Italy and Spain, spanning acute and convalescent COVID-19. The cDNA or gDNA used as material had been derived from T cells, B-cell-depleted T cells, or PBMCs.

V was trimmed by 5 bases and J by 7 bases, leaving 18 bases between them. CDR3 length equals 14 residues. Germline lookup yields CDR1 SGHRS and CDR2 YFSETQ. The chain has TRBV5-1 and TRBJ1-2, with D perhaps TRBD1 (5 bases). Sequenced material: peripheral blood. This TCR was sampled from a woman in her 70s with acute or convalescent COVID-19. The DNA of the CDR3 is TGCGCCAGCAGTACGGAGTCAGGGACTGGTGGCTACACCTTC. Amino acids: CASSTESGTGGYTF.